The next 9 T cell receptor beta chains were all read from a single sample in a study of post-analysis software for immune sequencing data. General study points: A handful of TRBV segments were significantly more frequent in patients than in controls. TRBV5-6, TRBV5-1 and TRBV20-1 were among these segments.

These TCRs are of unknown antigen specificity. Unique molecular identifiers were carried by the TCR beta cDNA libraries. In TCRdb, the PCR reads were re-called with MiXCR into one record per CDR3 protein. The sample holds some 800,000 distinct CDR3 sequences; under 60% are singletons and the top ten take around 4.7%. Specimen: blood. These receptors were taken from a girl under 18 with multiple sclerosis.

The chain links TRBV15 to TRBJ2-5; unclear D gene. CDR1 and CDR2 (germline): LNHNV, YYDKDF (reference sequence). The CDR3 spans 14 residues. V was pared by 0 bases and J by 4 bases, with 9 bases between. The CDR3 nucleotides are TGTGCCACCAGCAGAGATCTCATTTTAGAGACCCAGTACTTC. Translated: CATSRDLILETQYF.

This chain connects TRBV12-3 or TRBV12-4 to TRBJ2-4, with 7 bases lining up with TRBD1. The CDR3 totals 16 residues. The J segment lost 0 bases and the V segment lost 8 bases, leaving 10 bases of the junction unmatched. The chain's CDR3 is CASGTNRGLAKNIQYF. The CDR3 bases are TGTGCCAGCGGCACTAACAGGGGCCTAGCCAAAAACATTCAGTACTTC.

The chain employs TRBV7-4 and TRBJ1-5, with TRBD1 as a possible D gene (5 bases). This CDR3 has 20 residues. Germline V gene lookup returns CDR1 SGHVT and CDR2 SQSDAQ. Trimming shortened V by 2 bases and J by 0 bases, and 23 bases separated the two germline ends. DNA for the CDR3: TGTGCCAGCAGCTTACGCCCCCCCGGGGCCTTATTTGATAGCAATCAGCCCCAGCATTTT. Its translation: CASSLRPPGALFDSNQPQHF.

A few counts support this clonotype. V gene TRBV20-1 combines with J gene TRBJ2-1; D is possibly TRBD1 or TRBD2 (7 bases each). Germline V gene data show CDR1 as DFQATT and CDR2 as SNEGSKA (reference sequence). Trimming took off 1 base at V and 10 bases at J, with 11 bases between the two ends. The CDR3 length is 12 residues. The CDR3 DNA reads as TGCAGTGCTAGAGCCCAGGGGGGGGAGCAGTTCTTC. It is translated as CSARAQGGEQFF.

This rearrangement joins TRBV29-1 to TRBJ2-1; D may correspond to TRBD1 or TRBD2 (6 bases each). CDR3 length equals 14 residues. V lost 7 bases and J lost 6, with 19 bases in between. CDR1 and CDR2 from the germline V gene are SQVTM and ANQGSEA. The CDR3 sequence is CSGAGDFGSNEQFF. The CDR3 nucleotides are TGCAGCGGCGCAGGGGACTTCGGAAGCAATGAGCAGTTCTTC.

This chain joins TRBV24-1 and TRBJ2-7, with D possibly being TRBD2 (6 bases). The germline V gene has CDR1 KGHDR and CDR2 SFDVKD. This CDR3 is built from 12 residues. Trimming left V 7 bases short and J 3 bases short, with 9 bases between. CDR3 in amino acids: CATSGGGYEQYF. Written as DNA, the CDR3 is TGTGCCACCAGCGGGGGAGGCTACGAGCAGTACTTC.

This clonotype was seen more than once but under ten times. The chain's CDR3 is CASSQGPRETQYF. The CDR3, as DNA: TGTGCCAGCAGTCAGGGACCCCGGGAGACCCAGTACTTC. The chain employs TRBV6-5 and TRBJ2-5, with D perhaps given as TRBD1 or TRBD2 (5 bases each). This CDR3 is 13 amino acids long. Trimming removed 5 bases from V and 5 bases from J, with 12 bases in between. The germline gives CDR1 MNHEY, CDR2 SVGAGI.

Many counts were recorded for this clonotype. The V call is TRBV4-2, the J call TRBJ2-7; maybe TRBD1 (6 bases). Trimming pared 0 bases from V and 0 bases from J, leaving 9 bases between. Per germline, CDR1 LGHNA and CDR2 YNFKEQ. This CDR3 has 15 residues. In DNA form, the CDR3 reads TGTGCCAGCAGCCAAGATAGGGACATCTCCTACGAGCAGTACTTC. This sequence encodes CASSQDRDISYEQYF.

The chain recombines TRBV2 with TRBJ2-5; 12 bases line up with TRBD1. The germline gives CDR1 SNHLY, CDR2 FYNNEI. The trim removed 5 bases at V and 1 base at J, leaving 5 bases unmatched. The CDR3 covers 16 residues. The CDR3 sequence is CASSRDRGRLQETQYF. CDR3 sequence (DNA): TGTGCCAGCAGTCGGGACAGGGGGCGCCTCCAAGAGACCCAGTACTTC.